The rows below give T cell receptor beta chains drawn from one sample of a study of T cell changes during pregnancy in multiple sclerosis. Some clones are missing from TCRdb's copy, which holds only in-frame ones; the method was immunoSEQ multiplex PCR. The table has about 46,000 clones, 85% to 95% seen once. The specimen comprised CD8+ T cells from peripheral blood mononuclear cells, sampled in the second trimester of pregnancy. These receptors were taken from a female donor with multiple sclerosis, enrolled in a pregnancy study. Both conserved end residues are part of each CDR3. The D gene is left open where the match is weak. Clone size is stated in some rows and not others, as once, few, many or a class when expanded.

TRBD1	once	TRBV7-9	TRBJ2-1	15	CASSPRTGELNEQFF	TGTGCCAGCAGCCCGAGGACAGGGGAGTTAAATGAGCAGTTCTTC
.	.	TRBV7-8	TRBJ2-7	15	CASSLGSLNFYEQYF	TGTGCCAGCAGCTTAGGCAGTTTGAATTTCTACGAGCAGTACTTC
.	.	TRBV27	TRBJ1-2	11	CASSDWRGYTF	TGTGCCAGCAGTGACTGGAGAGGCTACACCTTC
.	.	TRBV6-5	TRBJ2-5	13	CASSYGGRETQYF	TGTGCCAGCAGTTACGGGGGCCGGGAGACCCAGTACTTC
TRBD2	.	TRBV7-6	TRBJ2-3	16	CASSLEASGSTDTQYF	TGTGCCAGCAGCTTAGAGGCTAGCGGGAGCACAGATACGCAGTATTTT
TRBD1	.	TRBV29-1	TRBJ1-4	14	CSVNRGPTNEKLFF	TGCAGCGTCAACAGGGGCCCAACTAATGAAAAACTGTTTTTT
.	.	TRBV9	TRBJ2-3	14	CASSVAGSTDTQYF	TGTGCCAGCAGCGTCGCGGGGAGCACAGATACGCAGTATTTT
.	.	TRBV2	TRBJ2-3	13	CATEGGVTDTQYF	TGTGCCACGGAGGGGGGGGTCACAGATACGCAGTATTTT
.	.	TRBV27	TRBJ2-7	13	CASSLSRSVEQYF	TGTGCCAGCAGTTTATCCCGTTCAGTCGAGCAGTACTTC
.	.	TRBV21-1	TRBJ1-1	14	CASSPHPHNTEAFF	TGTGCCAGCAGCCCCCACCCACATAACACTGAAGCTTTCTTT
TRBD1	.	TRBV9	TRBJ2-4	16	CASSAYRGPAKNIQYF	TGTGCCAGCAGCGCGTACAGGGGACCAGCCAAAAACATTCAGTACTTC
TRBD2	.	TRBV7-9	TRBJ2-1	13	CASSLGGGNEQFF	TGTGCCAGCAGCTTAGGCGGGGGCAATGAGCAGTTCTTC
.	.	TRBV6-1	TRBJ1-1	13	CASSDEANTEAFF	TGTGCCAGCAGTGATGAGGCTAACACTGAAGCTTTCTTT
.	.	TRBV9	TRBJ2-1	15	CASSVEGGGLDEQFF	TGTGCCAGCAGCGTAGAGGGTGGAGGGCTCGATGAGCAGTTCTTC
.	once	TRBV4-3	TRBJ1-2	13	CASSQGTRGGYTF	TGCGCCAGCAGCCAGGGGACCAGGGGCGGCTACACCTTC
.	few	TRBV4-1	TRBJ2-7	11	CASSHTGEQYF	TGCGCCAGCAGCCATACAGGTGAGCAGTACTTC
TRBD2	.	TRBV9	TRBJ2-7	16	CASSVKSSGGTYEQYF	TGTGCCAGCAGCGTAAAGAGCAGCGGGGGAACCTACGAGCAGTACTTC
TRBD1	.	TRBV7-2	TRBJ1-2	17	CASSLASWDRAGYGYTF	TGTGCCAGCAGCTTAGCGTCGTGGGACAGGGCTGGCTATGGCTACACCTTC
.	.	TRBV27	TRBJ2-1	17	CASSLSGDNPSYNEQFF	TGTGCCAGCAGTTTATCGGGGGACAACCCCTCCTACAATGAGCAGTTCTTC
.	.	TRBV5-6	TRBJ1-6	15	CASSLTQGRNSPLHF	TGTGCCAGCAGCTTGACCCAGGGCCGGAATTCACCCCTCCACTTT
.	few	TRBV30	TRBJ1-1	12	CAWSPMNTEAFF	TGTGCCTGGAGTCCTATGAACACTGAAGCTTTCTTT
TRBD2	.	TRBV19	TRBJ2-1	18	CASSGLAGGPVSYNEQFF	TGTGCCAGTAGTGGTTTAGCGGGGGGGCCAGTTAGTTACAATGAGCAGTTCTTC
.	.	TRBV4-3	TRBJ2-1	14	CASSQDGSGDEQFF	TGCGCCAGCAGCCAAGATGGGAGTGGGGATGAGCAGTTCTTC
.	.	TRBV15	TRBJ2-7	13	CATEGLHYYEQYF	TGTGCCACGGAAGGCCTCCACTACTACGAGCAGTACTTC
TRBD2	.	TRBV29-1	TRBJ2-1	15	CSVEGGLAGDNEQFF	TGCAGCGTTGAAGGGGGACTAGCGGGGGACAATGAGCAGTTCTTC
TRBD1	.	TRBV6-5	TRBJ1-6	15	CASSLPGTGNSPLHF	TGTGCCAGCAGCCTACCTGGGACAGGGAACTCACCCCTCCACTTT
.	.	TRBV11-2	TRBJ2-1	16	CASSLAQFNPLEEQFF	TGTGCCAGCAGCTTGGCGCAATTTAACCCTCTGGAGGAGCAGTTCTTC
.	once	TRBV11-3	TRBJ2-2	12	CASSSPEGELFF	TGTGCCAGCAGCTCCCCCGAGGGGGAGCTGTTTTTT